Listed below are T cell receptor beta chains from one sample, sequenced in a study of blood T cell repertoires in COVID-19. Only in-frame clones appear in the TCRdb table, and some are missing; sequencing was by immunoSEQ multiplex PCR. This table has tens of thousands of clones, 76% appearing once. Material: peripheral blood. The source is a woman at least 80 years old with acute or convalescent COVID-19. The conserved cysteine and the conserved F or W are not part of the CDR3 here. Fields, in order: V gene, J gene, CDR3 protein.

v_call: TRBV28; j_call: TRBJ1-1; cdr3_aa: ASSPGQTLNTEAF
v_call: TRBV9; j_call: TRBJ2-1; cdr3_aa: ASSVGSKPGSYNEQF
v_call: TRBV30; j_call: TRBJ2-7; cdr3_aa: AYERERGYEQY
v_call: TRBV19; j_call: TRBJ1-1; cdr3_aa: ASSIDADRVAPEAF
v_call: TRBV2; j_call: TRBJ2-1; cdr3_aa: ASEGLAGAPNEQF
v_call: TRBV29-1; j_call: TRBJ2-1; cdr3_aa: SGGQQGVGEQF
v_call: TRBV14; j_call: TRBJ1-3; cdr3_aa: ASGHSGNTIY
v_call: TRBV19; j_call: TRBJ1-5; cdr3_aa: ASTRVVSSNQPQH
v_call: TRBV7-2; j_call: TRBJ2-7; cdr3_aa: ASSLPAPEGAYEQY
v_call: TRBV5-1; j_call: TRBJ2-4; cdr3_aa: ASSSQGGTGNIQY
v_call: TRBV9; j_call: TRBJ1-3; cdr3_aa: ASSVGGDRAGNTIY
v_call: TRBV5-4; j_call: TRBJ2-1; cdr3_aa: ASSEDSSYNEQF
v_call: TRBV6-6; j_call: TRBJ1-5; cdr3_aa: ASSYSTRNQPQH
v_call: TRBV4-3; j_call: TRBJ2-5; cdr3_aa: ASSQGLDLQETQY
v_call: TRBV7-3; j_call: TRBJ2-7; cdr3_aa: ASSQGQSYEQY
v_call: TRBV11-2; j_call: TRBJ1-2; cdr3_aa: ASSLGGQDGYT
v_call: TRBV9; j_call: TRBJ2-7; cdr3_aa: AGQGAGEGEQY
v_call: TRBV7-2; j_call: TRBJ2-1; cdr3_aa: ASSLVSRNNEQF
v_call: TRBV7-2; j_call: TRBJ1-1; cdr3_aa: ASSLQGPNTEAF
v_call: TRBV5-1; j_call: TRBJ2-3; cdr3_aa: ASSLVGRRPSGRGNTQY
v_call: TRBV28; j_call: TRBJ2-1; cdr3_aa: ALGGSRRNNEQF
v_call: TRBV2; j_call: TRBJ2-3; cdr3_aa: ASSRTGSGTDTQY